This T cell receptor beta chain was recorded in a study of blood T cell repertoires in COVID-19. On the study more broadly: Samples taken during acute and convalescent COVID-19 were collected in the United States, Italy and Spain.

Original processing methods: For nucleated cells, counts were estimated from reference gene primer amplification. Produced via immunoSEQ multiplex PCR; TCRdb's table is partial and in-frame only. Clone size and V and J calls were adopted from that table, with D and trimming inferred from the DNA. This table holds over 250,000 clones, 85% to 90% found once. With 4 bases removed from V and 0 bases from J, the gap between germline ends came to 15 bases. This CDR3 has 17 residues. CDR1 is WSHSY, CDR2 SAAADI, per germline. The receptor's source is a human donor in a cohort sampled during active COVID-19. Specimen: peripheral blood. This chain links TRBV10-2 with TRBJ2-2; D not resolved. CDR3 loop: CASSGALRLSNTGELFF. The CDR3 DNA is TGCGCCAGCAGTGGCGCCCTTCGACTCTCGAACACCGGGGAGCTGTTTTTT.